This paragraph reports one T cell receptor (beta chain). The sample originates from a study of blood T cell repertoires in COVID-19. Whole-study context: PBMCs, B-cell-depleted T cells, or T cells were the source of the cDNA or gDNA that made up the material.

With 6 bases removed from V and 8 bases from J, the gap between germline ends came to 20 bases. The CDR3 loop spans 15 amino acids. Germline CDR1 reads SGHDN; CDR2 reads FVKESK. Original analysis: Counts of nucleated cells, estimated from reference gene primer amplification, were obtained. Profiled with immunoSEQ multiplex PCR; TCRdb holds only in-frame clones, not every one. V and J calls and clone size are copied from that table; D and trimming were computed from the DNA. The sample lists 35,000 to 45,000 clones; roughly 84% were seen once. The chain is built from TRBV14 and TRBJ2-1; D might be TRBD1 (6 bases). The specimen sequenced was peripheral blood. The TCR was taken from a man in his 70s with acute or convalescent COVID-19. DNA of the CDR3: TGTGCCAGCAGTCAACAGGGATGGGGGCGGGATGAGCAGTTCTTC. Translated, it gives CASSQQGWGRDEQFF.